This TCR beta chain originates from a study of shared clonotypes between healthy human individuals. Study-wide background: CD4 naive and CD4 memory each took three plates per donor, while CD8 naive took two and CD8 memory one.

Comment on this clone: Other DNA sequences in this sample translate to the same CDR3.

Donors comprised healthy HIV-negative adults lacking recent acute infections or vaccinations. Every one of the donors was a Caucasian adult that lived in Nashville, Tennessee. The protocol was immunoSEQ multiplex PCR, while the TCRdb copy is restricted to in-frame clones and leaves out a portion. The sample carries approximately 2,000,000 clones, less than 95% recorded once. The CDR3 sequence is 15 residues long. The germline CDR1 and CDR2 sequences are SNHLY and FYNNEI. V lost 1 base to trimming and J lost 0 bases, with 7 bases between them. The TCR originated in a man between 18 and 35 years old in good health. Some clones in this sample may be carry-over from other donors' samples. The rearrangement uses TRBV2 and TRBJ1-3; D remains ambiguous. Sequenced sample: naive CD4+ T cells from PBMCs. As for subset: CD45RA+ positively selected. CDR3 in DNA: TGTGCCAGCAGTGAAGGGCAGGTCTCTGGAAACACCATATATTTT. Translated: CASSEGQVSGNTIYF.